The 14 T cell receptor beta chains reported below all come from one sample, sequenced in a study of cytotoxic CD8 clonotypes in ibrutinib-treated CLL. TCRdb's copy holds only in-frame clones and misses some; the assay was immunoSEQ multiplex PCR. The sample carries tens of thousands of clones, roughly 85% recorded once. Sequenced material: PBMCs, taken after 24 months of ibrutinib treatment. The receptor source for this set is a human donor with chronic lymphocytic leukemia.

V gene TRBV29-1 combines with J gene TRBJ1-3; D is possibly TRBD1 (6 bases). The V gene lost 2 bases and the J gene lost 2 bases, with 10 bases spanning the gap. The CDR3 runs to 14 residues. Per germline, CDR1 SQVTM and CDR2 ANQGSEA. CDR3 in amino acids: CSVETGSTGNTIYF. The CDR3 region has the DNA TGCAGCGTTGAAACAGGGTCAACTGGAAACACCATATATTTT. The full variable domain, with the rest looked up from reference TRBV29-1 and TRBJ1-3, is SAVISQKPSRDICQRGTSLTIQCQVDSQVTMMFWYRQQPGQSLTLIATANQGSEATYESGFVIDKFPISRPNLTFSTLTVSNMSPEDSSIYLCSVETGSTGNTIYFGEGSWLTVV.

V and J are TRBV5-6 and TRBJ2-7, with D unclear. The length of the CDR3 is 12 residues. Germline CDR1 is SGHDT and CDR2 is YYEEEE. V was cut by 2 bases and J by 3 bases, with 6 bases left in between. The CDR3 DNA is TGTGCCAGCAGCTTAGCTCTCTACGAGCAGTACTTC. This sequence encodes CASSLALYEQYF.

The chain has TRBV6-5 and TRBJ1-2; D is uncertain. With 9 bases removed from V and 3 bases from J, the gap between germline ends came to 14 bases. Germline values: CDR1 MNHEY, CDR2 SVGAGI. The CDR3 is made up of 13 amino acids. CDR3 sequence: CASSGRLHYGYTF. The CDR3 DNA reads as TGTGCCAGTTCTGGCCGACTCCACTATGGCTACACCTTC.

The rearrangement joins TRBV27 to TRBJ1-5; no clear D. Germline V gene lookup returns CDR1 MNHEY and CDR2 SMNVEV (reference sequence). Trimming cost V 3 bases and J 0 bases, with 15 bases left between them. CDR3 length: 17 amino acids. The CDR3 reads CASSFLVALHSNQPQHF. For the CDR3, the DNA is TGTGCCAGCAGTTTTTTAGTAGCCCTCCATAGCAATCAGCCCCAGCATTTT.

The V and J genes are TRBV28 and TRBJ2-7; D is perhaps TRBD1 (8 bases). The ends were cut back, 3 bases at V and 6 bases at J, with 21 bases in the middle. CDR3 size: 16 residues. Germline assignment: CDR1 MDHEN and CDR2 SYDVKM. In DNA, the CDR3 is TGTGCCAGCAGTTTGGCAGGTCGACAGGGGAGGGGCGAGCAGTACTTC. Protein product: CASSLAGRQGRGEQYF.

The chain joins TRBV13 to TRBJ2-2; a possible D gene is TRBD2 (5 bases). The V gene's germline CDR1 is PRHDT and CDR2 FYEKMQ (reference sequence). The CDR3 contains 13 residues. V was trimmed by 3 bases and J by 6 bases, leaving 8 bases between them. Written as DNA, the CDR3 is TGTGCCAGCAGCTTTAGAGGGCCCGGGGAGCTGTTTTTT. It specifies CASSFRGPGELFF.

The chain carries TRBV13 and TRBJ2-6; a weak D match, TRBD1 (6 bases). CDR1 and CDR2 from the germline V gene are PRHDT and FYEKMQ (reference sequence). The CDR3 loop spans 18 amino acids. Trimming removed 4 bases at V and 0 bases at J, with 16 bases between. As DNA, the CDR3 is TGTGCCAGCAGCTCCCGCGATGGGGGCTTCTCTGGGGCCAACGTCCTGACTTTC. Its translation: CASSSRDGGFSGANVLTF.

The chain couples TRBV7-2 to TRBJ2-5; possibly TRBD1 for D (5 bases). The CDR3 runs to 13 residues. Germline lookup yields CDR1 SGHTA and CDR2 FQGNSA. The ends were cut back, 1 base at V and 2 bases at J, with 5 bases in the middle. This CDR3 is CASSLGQQETQYF. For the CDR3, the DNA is TGTGCCAGCAGCTTAGGACAGCAAGAGACCCAGTACTTC.

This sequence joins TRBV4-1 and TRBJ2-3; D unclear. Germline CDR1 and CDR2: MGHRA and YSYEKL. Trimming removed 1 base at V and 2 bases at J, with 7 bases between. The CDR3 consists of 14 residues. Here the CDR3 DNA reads TGCGCCAGCAGCCAAGGCCAGTTCACAGATACGCAGTATTTT. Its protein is CASSQGQFTDTQYF.

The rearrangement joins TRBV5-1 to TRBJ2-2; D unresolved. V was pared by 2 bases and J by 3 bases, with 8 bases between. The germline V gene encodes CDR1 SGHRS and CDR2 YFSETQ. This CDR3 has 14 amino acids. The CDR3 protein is CASSLPSDTGELFF. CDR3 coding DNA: TGCGCCAGCAGCTTACCCTCGGACACCGGGGAGCTGTTTTTT.

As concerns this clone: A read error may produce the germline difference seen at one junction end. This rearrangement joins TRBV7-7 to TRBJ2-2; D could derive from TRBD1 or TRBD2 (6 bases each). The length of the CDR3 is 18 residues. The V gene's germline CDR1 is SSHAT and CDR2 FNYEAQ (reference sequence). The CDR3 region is CASSFPRRDNSNTGELFF. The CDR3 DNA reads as TGTGCTAGCAGCTTCCCGCGGCGGGACAACTCGAACACCGGGGAGCTGTTTTTT.

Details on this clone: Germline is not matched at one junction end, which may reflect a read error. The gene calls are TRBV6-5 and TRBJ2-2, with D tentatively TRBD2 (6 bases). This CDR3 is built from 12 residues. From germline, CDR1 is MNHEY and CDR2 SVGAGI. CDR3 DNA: TGTGCCAGCGGGGGGTCGCGCCGGGGAGCTGTTTTT. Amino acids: CASGGSRRGAVF.

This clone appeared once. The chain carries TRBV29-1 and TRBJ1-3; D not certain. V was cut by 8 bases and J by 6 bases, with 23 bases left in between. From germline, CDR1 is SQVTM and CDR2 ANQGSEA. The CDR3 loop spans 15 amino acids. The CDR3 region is CSPSLVRENENTIYF. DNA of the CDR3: TGCAGCCCGAGTCTGGTCAGAGAAAATGAAAACACCATATATTTT.

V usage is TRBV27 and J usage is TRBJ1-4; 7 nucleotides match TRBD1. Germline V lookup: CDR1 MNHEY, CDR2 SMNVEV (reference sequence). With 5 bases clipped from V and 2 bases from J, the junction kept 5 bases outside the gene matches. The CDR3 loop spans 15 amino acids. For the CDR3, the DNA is TGTGCCAGCAGTCCATCACAGGGGACTAATGAAAAACTGTTTTTT. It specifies CASSPSQGTNEKLFF.